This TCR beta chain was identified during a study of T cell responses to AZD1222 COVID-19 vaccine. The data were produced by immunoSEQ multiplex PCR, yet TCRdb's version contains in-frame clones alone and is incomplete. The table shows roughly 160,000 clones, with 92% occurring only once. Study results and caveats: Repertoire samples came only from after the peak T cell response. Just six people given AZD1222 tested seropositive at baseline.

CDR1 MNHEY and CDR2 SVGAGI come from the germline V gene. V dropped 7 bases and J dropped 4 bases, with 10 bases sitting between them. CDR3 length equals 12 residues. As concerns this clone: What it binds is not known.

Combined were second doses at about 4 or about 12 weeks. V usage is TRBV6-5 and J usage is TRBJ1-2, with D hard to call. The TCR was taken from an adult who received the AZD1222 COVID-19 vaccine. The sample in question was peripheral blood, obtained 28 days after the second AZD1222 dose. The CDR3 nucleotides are TGTGCCAGCACGAGTGGGGTCTATGGCTACACCTTC. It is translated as CASTSGVYGYTF.